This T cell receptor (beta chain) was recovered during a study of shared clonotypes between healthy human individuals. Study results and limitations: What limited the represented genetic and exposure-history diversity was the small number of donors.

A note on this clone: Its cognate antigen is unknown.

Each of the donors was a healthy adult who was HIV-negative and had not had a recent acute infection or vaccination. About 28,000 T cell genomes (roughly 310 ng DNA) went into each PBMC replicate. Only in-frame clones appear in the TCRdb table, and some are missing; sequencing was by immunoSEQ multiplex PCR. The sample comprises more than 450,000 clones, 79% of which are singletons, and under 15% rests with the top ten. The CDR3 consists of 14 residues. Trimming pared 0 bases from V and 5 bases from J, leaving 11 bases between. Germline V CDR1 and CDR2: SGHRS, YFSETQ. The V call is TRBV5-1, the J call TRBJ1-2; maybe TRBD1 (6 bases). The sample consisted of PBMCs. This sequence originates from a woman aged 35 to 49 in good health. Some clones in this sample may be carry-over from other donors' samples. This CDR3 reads CASSLVDQGYGYTF. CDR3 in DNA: TGCGCCAGCAGCTTGGTAGATCAGGGGTATGGCTACACCTTC.